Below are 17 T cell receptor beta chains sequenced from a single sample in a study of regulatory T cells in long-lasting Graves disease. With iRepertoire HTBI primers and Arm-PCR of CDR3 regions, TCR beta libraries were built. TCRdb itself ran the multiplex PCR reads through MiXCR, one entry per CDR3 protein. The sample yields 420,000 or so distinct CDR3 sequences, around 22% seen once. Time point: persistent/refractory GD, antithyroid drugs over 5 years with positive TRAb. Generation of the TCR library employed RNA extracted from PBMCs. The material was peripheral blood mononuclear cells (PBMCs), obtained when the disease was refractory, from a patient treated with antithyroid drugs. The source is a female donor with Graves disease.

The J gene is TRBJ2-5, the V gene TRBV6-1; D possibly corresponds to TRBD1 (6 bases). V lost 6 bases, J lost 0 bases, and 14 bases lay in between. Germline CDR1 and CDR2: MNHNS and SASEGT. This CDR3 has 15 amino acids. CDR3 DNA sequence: TGTGCCAGCAGCGGGGTCGGACAGTACCAAGAGACCCAGTACTTC. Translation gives CASSGVGQYQETQYF.

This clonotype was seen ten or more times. The CDR3 region has the DNA TGTGCCTGGAGTACTAGCGTCTCCTACGAGCAGTACTTC. Its protein product is CAWSTSVSYEQYF. The chain is built from TRBV30 and TRBJ2-7; 7 bases agree with TRBD2. V was clipped by 2 bases and J by 0 bases; unmatched bases: 1. This CDR3 contains 13 residues. Germline CDR1 GTSNPN, CDR2 SVGIG (reference sequence). Full variable domain (remainder filled in from reference TRBV30 and TRBJ2-7): SQTIHQWPATLVQPVGSPLSLECTVEGTSNPNLYWYRQAAGRGLQLLFYSVGIGQISSEVPQNLSASRPQDRQFILSSKKLLLSDSGFYLCAWSTSVSYEQYFGPGTRLTVT.

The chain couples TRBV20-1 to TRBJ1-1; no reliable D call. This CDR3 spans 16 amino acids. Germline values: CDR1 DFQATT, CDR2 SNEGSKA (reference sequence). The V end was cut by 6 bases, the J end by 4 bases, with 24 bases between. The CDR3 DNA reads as TGCAGTGCCCAATTCCCGGACTTCAGGATGGGCACTGAAGCTTTCTTT. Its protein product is CSAQFPDFRMGTEAFF.

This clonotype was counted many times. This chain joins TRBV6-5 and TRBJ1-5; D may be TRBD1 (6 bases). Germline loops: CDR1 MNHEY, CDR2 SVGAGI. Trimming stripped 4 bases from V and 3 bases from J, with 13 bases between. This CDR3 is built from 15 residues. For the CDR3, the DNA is TGTGCCAGCAGTTTCCAGGACAGATCCAATCAGCCCCAGCATTTT. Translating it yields CASSFQDRSNQPQHF.

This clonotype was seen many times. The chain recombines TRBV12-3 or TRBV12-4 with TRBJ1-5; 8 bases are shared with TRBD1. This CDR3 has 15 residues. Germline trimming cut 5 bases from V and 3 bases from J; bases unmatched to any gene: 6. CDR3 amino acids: CASSPDRGLNQPQHF. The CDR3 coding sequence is TGTGCCAGCAGTCCAGACAGGGGACTCAATCAGCCCCAGCATTTT.

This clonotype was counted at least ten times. In DNA form, the CDR3 reads TGTGCCAGCAGTGGGGCCCAGGGGATTTGGAATCAGCCCCAGCATTTT. Residues: CASSGAQGIWNQPQHF. This chain connects TRBV2 to TRBJ1-5; D is perhaps TRBD1 (6 bases). CDR3 length: 16 residues. Trimming left V 4 bases short and J 4 bases short, with 17 bases between. Germline loops: CDR1 SNHLY, CDR2 FYNNEI.

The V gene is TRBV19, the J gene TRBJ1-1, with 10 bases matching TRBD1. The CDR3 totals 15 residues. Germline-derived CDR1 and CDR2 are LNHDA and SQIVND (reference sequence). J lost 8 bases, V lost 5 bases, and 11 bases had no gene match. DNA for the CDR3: TGTGCCAGTAGTCCCACGGGACAGGGGACCATGGAAGCTTTCTTT. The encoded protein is CASSPTGQGTMEAFF. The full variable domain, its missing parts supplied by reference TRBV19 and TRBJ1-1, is DGGITQSPKYLFRKEGQNVTLSCEQNLNHDAMYWYRQDPGQGLRLIYYSQIVNDFQKGDIAEGYSVSREKKESFPLTVTSAQKNPTAFYLCASSPTGQGTMEAFFGQGTRLTVV.

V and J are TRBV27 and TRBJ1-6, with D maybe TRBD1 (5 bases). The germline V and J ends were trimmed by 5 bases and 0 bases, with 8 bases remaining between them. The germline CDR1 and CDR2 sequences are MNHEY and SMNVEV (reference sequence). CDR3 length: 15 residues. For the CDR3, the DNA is TGTGCCAGCAGTCTTCAGGGCTCCTATAATTCACCCCTCCACTTT. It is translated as CASSLQGSYNSPLHF.

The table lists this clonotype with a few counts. The CDR3 DNA follows: TGCGCCAGCAGCCTTTACTGGGAGGATAACTACAATGAGCAGTTCTTC. As protein: CASSLYWEDNYNEQFF. V usage is TRBV4-3 and J usage is TRBJ2-1, with D possibly TRBD2 on 6 matching bases. This CDR3 region has 16 residues. V was shortened by 4 bases and J by 3 bases, with 16 bases between the two germline ends. CDR1 is LGHNA and CDR2 is YSLEER in the germline V gene.

The CDR3 loop is CASRWGRGGYNEQFF. The CDR3 nucleotides are TGTGCCAGCAGGTGGGGCAGGGGAGGCTACAATGAGCAGTTCTTC. V and J are TRBV27 and TRBJ2-1; either TRBD1 or TRBD2 may fit D (6 bases each). Deletions cut 6 bases from V and 3 bases from J, with 15 bases between. In germline, CDR1 is MNHEY, CDR2 SMNVEV (reference sequence). The CDR3 sequence is 15 residues long.

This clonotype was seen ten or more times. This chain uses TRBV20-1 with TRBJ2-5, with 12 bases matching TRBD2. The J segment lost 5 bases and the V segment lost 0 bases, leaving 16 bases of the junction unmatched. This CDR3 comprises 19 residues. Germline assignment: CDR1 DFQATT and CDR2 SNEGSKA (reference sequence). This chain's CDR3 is CSARDLAASGRAEMETQYF. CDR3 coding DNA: TGCAGTGCTAGAGATCTCGCGGCTAGCGGGAGGGCCGAGATGGAGACCCAGTACTTC.

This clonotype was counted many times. CDR3 sequence: CASSTYRDSHATNEKLFF. CDR3 sequence (DNA): TGTGCCAGCAGTACCTATAGGGACAGCCATGCAACTAATGAAAAACTGTTTTTT. The chain recombines TRBV27 with TRBJ1-4; 7 positions match TRBD1. The V segment lost 5 bases and the J segment 0 bases; nucleotides outside the gene matches: 12. The CDR3 length is 18 residues. Germline V gene sequence: CDR1 MNHEY, CDR2 SMNVEV (reference sequence).

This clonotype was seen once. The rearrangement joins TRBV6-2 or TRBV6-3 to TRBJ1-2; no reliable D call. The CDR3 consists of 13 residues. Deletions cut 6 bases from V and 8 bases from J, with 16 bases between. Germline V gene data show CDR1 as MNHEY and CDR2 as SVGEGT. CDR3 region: CASSRKGRRGYTF. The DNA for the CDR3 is TGTGCCAGCAGCCGGAAGGGCAGACGCGGCTACACCTTC.

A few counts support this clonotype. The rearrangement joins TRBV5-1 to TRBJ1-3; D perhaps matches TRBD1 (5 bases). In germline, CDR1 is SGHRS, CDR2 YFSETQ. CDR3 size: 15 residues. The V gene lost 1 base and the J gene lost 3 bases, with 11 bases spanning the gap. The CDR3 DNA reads TGCGCCAGCAGCTTGTCGGGACTTGGTGGAAACACCATATATTTT. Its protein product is CASSLSGLGGNTIYF.

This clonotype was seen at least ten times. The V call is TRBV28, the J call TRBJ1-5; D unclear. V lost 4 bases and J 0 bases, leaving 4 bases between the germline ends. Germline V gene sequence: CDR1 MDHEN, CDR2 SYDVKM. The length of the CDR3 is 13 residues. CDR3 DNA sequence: TGTGCCAGCAGTTCAGATAGCAATCAGCCCCAGCATTTT. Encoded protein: CASSSDSNQPQHF.

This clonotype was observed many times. The CDR3 coding sequence is TGCAGTGCTAATGACGGGAAAAGGGACTACGAGCAGTACTTC. It codes for CSANDGKRDYEQYF. The genes are TRBV20-1 and TRBJ2-7; a possible D gene is TRBD2 (5 bases). Trimming took off 4 bases at V and 3 bases at J, with 16 bases between the two ends. This CDR3 spans 14 amino acids. Germline CDR1 reads DFQATT; CDR2 reads SNEGSKA (reference sequence).

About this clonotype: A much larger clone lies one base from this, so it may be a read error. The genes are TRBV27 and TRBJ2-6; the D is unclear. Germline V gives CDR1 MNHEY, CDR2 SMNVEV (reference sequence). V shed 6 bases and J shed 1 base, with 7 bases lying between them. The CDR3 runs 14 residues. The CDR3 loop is CASRAVSGANVLTF. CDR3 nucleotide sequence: TGTGCCAGCAGGGCGGTATCTGGGGCCAACGTCCTGACTTTC.